These 20 T cell receptor beta chains were sequenced from one sample in a study of blood T cell repertoires in COVID-19. Some clones are missing from TCRdb's copy, which holds only in-frame ones; the method was immunoSEQ multiplex PCR. The repertoire holds around 340,000 clones, 70% to 90% seen once, with roughly 7.1% in the top ten. Material for sequencing was peripheral blood. Receptor source: an older woman with COVID-19, enrolled during active disease.

The chain is built from TRBV10-3 and TRBJ1-1; TRBD1 might be the D (5 bases). The V end lost 2 bases, the J end lost 11 bases, and 9 bases lay between the germline ends. Germline-derived CDR1 and CDR2 are ENHRY and SYGVKD. The CDR3 covers 11 residues. This CDR3 reads CAISEDRGAFF. DNA of the CDR3: TGTGCCATCAGTGAGGACCGGGGGGCTTTCTTT.

This rearrangement joins TRBV27 to TRBJ2-3; D not certain. Trimming shortened V by 6 bases and J by 0 bases, and 13 bases separated the two germline ends. In germline, CDR1 is MNHEY, CDR2 SMNVEV (reference sequence). The CDR3 runs to 15 residues. CDR3 sequence reads: CASSRFGGSTDTQYF. The CDR3 DNA reads TGTGCCAGCAGCCGATTCGGCGGCAGCACAGATACGCAGTATTTT.

The V gene is TRBV6-5, the J gene TRBJ2-7; 11 positions match TRBD1. V shed 1 base and J 10 bases; nucleotides not matched to a gene: 6. Germline V gene lookup returns CDR1 MNHEY and CDR2 SVGAGI. The length of the CDR3 is 14 residues. CDR3 amino acids: CASSYYGQGADQYF. The CDR3 DNA reads TGTGCCAGCAGTTACTATGGACAGGGGGCGGACCAGTACTTC.

The CDR3 DNA reads as TGTGCCAGTGTCCATAATGAAAAACTGTTTTTT. It specifies CASVHNEKLFF. The rearrangement uses TRBV6-5 and TRBJ1-4; D is unclear. The V and J ends lost 9 bases and 4 bases respectively, with 6 bases between them. The CDR3 sequence is 11 residues long. Germline V gene data show CDR1 as MNHEY and CDR2 as SVGAGI.

V and J are TRBV4-1 and TRBJ1-5, with D possibly TRBD1 on 5 matching bases. The CDR3 extends over 15 amino acids. Germline-derived CDR1 and CDR2 are MGHRA and YSYEKL. Trimming removed 4 bases at V and 4 bases at J, with 14 bases between. This CDR3 is CASSPQGFWNQPQHF. The CDR3 DNA reads as TGCGCCAGCAGCCCGCAGGGTTTTTGGAATCAGCCCCAGCATTTT.

V usage is TRBV12-3 or TRBV12-4 and J usage is TRBJ2-3, with D maybe TRBD2 (6 bases). This CDR3 is built from 12 residues. V was shortened by 6 bases and J by 5 bases, with 9 bases between the two germline ends. The CDR3 DNA is TGTGCCAGCAGACGACTAGAAGATACGCAGTATTTT. Residues: CASRRLEDTQYF.

The V call is TRBV6-1, the J call TRBJ2-7; 9 bases fit TRBD1. This CDR3 region has 15 residues. The V gene's germline CDR1 is MNHNS and CDR2 SASEGT. The ends lost 2 bases at V and 4 bases at J; junction bases unmatched: 6. Here the CDR3 DNA reads TGTGCCAGCAGTGAACGGGGGACAGGGAAATACGAGCAGTACTTC. Its translation: CASSERGTGKYEQYF.

The chain has TRBV1 and TRBJ2-7; the tabulated D call, TRBD2, remains unverified against the DNA. TRBV1 is tagged as a pseudogene. CDR3 size: 16 residues. CDR3 loop: CTSSLTGRGVTYEQYF. CDR3 sequence (DNA): TGCACCAGCAGCCTAACGGGGCGGGGGGTTACCTACGAGCAGTACTTC.

The table lists this clone with a count of one. This chain uses TRBV9 with TRBJ1-1; no reliable D call. This CDR3 contains 14 residues. The V end lost 0 bases, the J end lost 1 base, and 7 bases lay between the germline ends. CDR1 and CDR2 (germline): SGDLS, YYNGEE. CDR3 sequence: CASSVAAGNTEAFF. CDR3 in DNA: TGTGCCAGCAGCGTAGCGGCGGGGAACACTGAAGCTTTCTTT.

The V call is TRBV10-3, the J call TRBJ2-5; weak D call: TRBD1 (5 bases). The CDR3 spans 15 residues. Germline V gives CDR1 ENHRY, CDR2 SYGVKD. Trimming stripped 4 bases from V and 5 bases from J, with 17 bases between. The CDR3 coding sequence is TGTGCCATCAGTGCGTACAGGCTGGTCGGGGAGACCCAGTACTTC. The encoded protein is CAISAYRLVGETQYF.

In its sample, this clone was seen many times. The rearrangement joins TRBV6-6 to TRBJ1-2; 7 bases map to TRBD1. Germline CDR1 and CDR2: MNHNY and SVGAGI (reference sequence). There are 13 residues in the CDR3. After removal of 2 bases from V and 8 bases from J, the junction contained 5 bases not matched to a gene. The CDR3 loop is CASSYQGDRGYTF. The CDR3 DNA sequence: TGTGCCAGCAGTTACCAGGGGGATCGGGGCTACACCTTC.

This sequence joins TRBV4-1 and TRBJ2-7; TRBD2 aligns across 12 bases. This CDR3 spans 16 amino acids. Germline trimming cut 4 bases from V and 6 bases from J; bases unmatched to any gene: 10. Germline loops: CDR1 MGHRA, CDR2 YSYEKL. The DNA of the CDR3 is TGCGCCAGCAGCCTCTTACTAGCGGGGGGATTGAGCGAGCAGTACTTC. Translating it yields CASSLLLAGGLSEQYF.

This chain connects TRBV7-2 to TRBJ1-2, with TRBD1 identical over 8 bases. The germline V gene encodes CDR1 SGHTA and CDR2 FQGNSA. Germline trimming cut 0 bases from V and 7 bases from J; bases unmatched to any gene: 7. There are 15 residues in the CDR3. CDR3 region: CASSLAGQASLGYTF. DNA of the CDR3: TGTGCCAGCAGCTTAGCGGGACAGGCGTCTCTTGGCTACACCTTC.

This chain uses TRBV21-1 with TRBJ2-7; the table assigns TRBD2, which was not confirmed against the DNA. TRBV21-1 is termed a pseudogene. The CDR3 contains 14 residues. As DNA, the CDR3 is TGTGCCAGCAGCTCCCGGGACTGGTCCTACGAGCAGTACTTC. This codes for CASSSRDWSYEQYF.

The chain links TRBV5-1 to TRBJ2-3, with TRBD2 matching over 11 bases. Germline V gene data show CDR1 as SGHRS and CDR2 as YFSETQ. Trimming removed 0 bases from V and 4 bases from J; junction bases left unmatched: 1. The CDR3 extends over 15 amino acids. CDR3: CASSLASGGSDTQYF. Written as DNA, the CDR3 is TGCGCCAGCAGCTTGGCTAGCGGGGGGTCAGATACGCAGTATTTT.

This clone was picked up one time. The rearrangement links TRBV9 to TRBJ2-3; 7 bases match TRBD2. The germline CDR1 and CDR2 sequences are SGDLS and YYNGEE. Trimming cost V 0 bases and J 2 bases; bases outside gene matches: 3. This CDR3 is built from 15 residues. The CDR3 loop is CASSVVGGFTDTQYF. Here the CDR3 DNA reads TGTGCCAGCAGCGTAGTCGGGGGGTTCACAGATACGCAGTATTTT.

In this sample, this clone turned up once. The V gene is TRBV30, the J gene TRBJ1-1, with D unresolved. The V end was cut by 1 base, the J end by 0 bases, with 6 bases between. From germline, CDR1 is GTSNPN and CDR2 SVGIG (reference sequence). The CDR3 runs to 13 residues. The CDR3 loop reads CAWSAGMNTEAFF. The CDR3 DNA reads as TGTGCCTGGAGTGCAGGTATGAACACTGAAGCTTTCTTT.

The chain uses TRBV3-1 (or the pseudogene TRBV3-2) and TRBJ2-5, with D unclear. The germline V gene has CDR1 LGHDT and CDR2 YNNKEL (reference sequence). Trimming stripped 6 bases from V and 5 bases from J, with 16 bases between. CDR3 length equals 14 residues. This CDR3 is CASSYGPSAETQYF. CDR3 coding DNA: TGTGCCAGCAGTTATGGGCCTTCGGCGGAGACCCAGTACTTC.

This clone has a single count. Other DNA sequences from this sample encode an identical CDR3 as well. The rearrangement links TRBV3-1 (or the pseudogene TRBV3-2) to TRBJ1-5; TRBD1 might be the D (6 bases). V gave up 1 base and J gave up 2 bases, with 6 bases separating them. The CDR3 runs to 14 residues. Germline lookup yields CDR1 LGHDT and CDR2 YNNKEL (reference sequence). Written as DNA, the CDR3 is TGTGCCAGCAGCCAAGGGGGGCGCAATCAGCCCCAGCATTTT. Amino acid sequence: CASSQGGRNQPQHF.

The rearrangement joins TRBV2 to TRBJ1-5, with a weak D call TRBD1 (5 bases). V lost 3 bases, J lost 0 bases, and 6 bases lay in between. There are 14 residues in the CDR3. Germline CDR1 and CDR2: SNHLY and FYNNEI. The CDR3 DNA is TGTGCCAGCAGTGAGACAGTTAGCAATCAGCCCCAGCATTTT. This codes for CASSETVSNQPQHF.